The 16 T cell receptor beta chains listed next were all sequenced from one sample in a study of blood T cell repertoires in COVID-19. Profiling relied on immunoSEQ multiplex PCR, and the TCRdb table lists in-frame clones only, not all of them. This table holds around 300,000 clones, 65% to 90% found once. Source material: peripheral blood. These receptors were collected from a human donor in a cohort sampled during active COVID-19.

V and J are TRBV2 and TRBJ1-1; a possible D gene is TRBD1 (5 bases). This CDR3 has 12 residues. The germline V gene encodes CDR1 SNHLY and CDR2 FYNNEI. In nucleotides, the CDR3 is TGTGCAGCAAGACAGCTGAACACTGAAGCTTTCTTT. Its translation: CAARQLNTEAFF.

The V and J genes are TRBV7-8 and TRBJ1-3; D is perhaps TRBD1 (6 bases). The CDR3 length is 16 residues. Trimming stripped 5 bases from V and 0 bases from J, with 14 bases between. CDR1 SGHVS and CDR2 FQNEAQ come from the germline V gene. The CDR3 nucleotides read TGTGCCAGCAGCGCCCGGGACAAGATCTCTGGAAACACCATATATTTT. It translates to CASSARDKISGNTIYF.

The rearrangement joins TRBV6-5 to TRBJ1-2; TRBD1 aligns across 7 bases. From germline, CDR1 is MNHEY and CDR2 SVGAGI. With V trimmed by 10 bases and J by 7 bases, 12 bases remained unmatched. The CDR3 is 13 amino acids. This chain's CDR3 is CATRPTGDSGYTF. Here the CDR3 DNA reads TGTGCCACGAGACCAACAGGGGATTCTGGCTACACCTTC.

The chain combines TRBV7-6 with TRBJ2-5; D is possibly TRBD1 (5 bases). V lost 4 bases to trimming and J lost 2 bases, with 8 bases between them. The CDR3 runs 13 residues. Germline CDR1 reads SGHVS; CDR2 reads FNYEAQ. CDR3 amino acids: CASSSGIQETQYF. Written as DNA, the CDR3 is TGTGCCAGCAGCTCAGGGATTCAAGAGACCCAGTACTTC.

This clone was seen a single time. This chain links TRBV5-1 with TRBJ2-7, with TRBD2 matching over 15 bases. This CDR3 is 17 amino acids long. Germline V gene lookup returns CDR1 SGHRS and CDR2 YFSETQ. The V and J ends lost 4 bases and 3 bases, in that order; junction bases with no gene match: 8. Written as DNA, the CDR3 is TGCGCCAGCAGCCAGGGGACTAGCGGGGGGAGATACTACGAGCAGTACTTC. This codes for CASSQGTSGGRYYEQYF.

The V call is TRBV11-2, the J call TRBJ1-2; the D gene is possibly TRBD1 (5 bases). The CDR3 is made up of 14 amino acids. The V and J ends lost 7 bases and 0 bases respectively, with 12 bases between them. Germline-derived CDR1 and CDR2 are SGHAT and FQNNGV. The CDR3 nucleotides are TGTGCCAGCACCTCGGGGGGATCTAACTATGGCTACACCTTC. Protein: CASTSGGSNYGYTF.

The chain employs TRBV5-5 and TRBJ1-1, with 9 bases fitting TRBD1. The CDR3 covers 18 residues. CDR1 SGHKS and CDR2 YYEKEE come from the germline V gene (reference sequence). V lost 7 bases and J lost 0; bases outside the gene matches: 16. Here the CDR3 DNA reads TGTGCCAGCGAACTAGTAACAGGGGGCAGGGGACTGAACACTGAAGCTTTCTTT. This encodes CASELVTGGRGLNTEAFF.

The gene calls are TRBV5-1 and TRBJ2-2; 8 nucleotides align to TRBD2. This CDR3 contains 16 residues. Looked up from germline, CDR1 is SGHRS and CDR2 is YFSETQ. The V segment lost 4 bases and the J segment 4 bases; nucleotides outside the gene matches: 9. CDR3 nucleotides: TGCGCCAGCAGCCATTCAGCGGGGGCAGGCACCGGGGAGCTGTTTTTT. The encoded protein is CASSHSAGAGTGELFF.

Here the CDR3 reads CASRPQGQVYGYTF. CDR3 nucleotides: TGTGCCAGCAGGCCCCAGGGGCAGGTCTATGGCTACACCTTC. J is TRBJ1-2 and V is TRBV6-5; D is perhaps TRBD1 (6 bases). V lost 6 bases to trimming and J lost 4 bases, with 15 bases between them. Germline CDR1 MNHEY, CDR2 SVGAGI. The CDR3 spans 14 residues.

The genes are TRBV5-1 and TRBJ1-1, with TRBD1 matching over 7 bases. Unmatched junction bases numbered 8, after V lost 0 bases and J lost 3 bases. This CDR3 has 16 residues. Per the germline V gene, CDR1 is SGHRS and CDR2 is YFSETQ. The CDR3 DNA reads as TGCGCCAGCAGCTTGGGGGCGGCCAGGGGGTACACTGAAGCTTTCTTT. It is translated as CASSLGAARGYTEAFF.

This chain connects TRBV5-1 to TRBJ1-1, with a tentative D call TRBD1 (5 bases). Germline V gives CDR1 SGHRS, CDR2 YFSETQ. Trimming shortened V by 4 bases and J by 1 base, and 11 bases separated the two germline ends. The CDR3 extends over 14 amino acids. The CDR3 bases are TGCGCCAGCAGCCTGCAGGGCTGGAACACTGAAGCTTTCTTT. Translating it yields CASSLQGWNTEAFF.

V gene TRBV24-1 combines with J gene TRBJ2-5; no clear D gene. Germline loops: CDR1 KGHDR, CDR2 SFDVKD. The CDR3 extends over 13 amino acids. V was clipped by 5 bases and J by 1 base, with 7 bases between them. For the CDR3, the DNA is TGTGCCACCAGTGGGGCAGTCCAAGAGACCCAGTACTTC. It yields the protein CATSGAVQETQYF.

This clone was observed a handful of times. This rearrangement joins TRBV5-4 to TRBJ1-1; 8 nucleotides line up with TRBD1. This CDR3 spans 14 amino acids. Germline lookup yields CDR1 SGHNT and CDR2 YYREEE (reference sequence). With V trimmed by 6 bases and J by 3 bases, 7 bases remained unmatched. CDR3 amino acids: CASIQDREDTEAFF. CDR3 coding DNA: TGTGCCAGCATCCAGGACAGGGAAGACACTGAAGCTTTCTTT.

CDR3 sequence: CASSFDSNYGYTF. Here the CDR3 DNA reads TGTGCCAGCAGCTTCGACAGTAACTATGGCTACACCTTC. The chain has TRBV6-5 and TRBJ1-2, with D perhaps matching TRBD1 (5 bases). This CDR3 contains 13 residues. In germline, CDR1 is MNHEY, CDR2 SVGAGI. Deletions cut 6 bases from V and 1 base from J, with 9 bases between.

This chain connects TRBV19 to TRBJ1-2, with a possible D match to TRBD1 (6 bases). Trimming removed 0 bases from V and 8 bases from J, with 13 bases in between. This CDR3 contains 14 residues. Germline V gene data show CDR1 as LNHDA and CDR2 as SQIVND (reference sequence). CDR3 sequence (DNA): TGTGCCAGTAGTATAGATCCCAGGGGCAGGGGCTACACCTTC. Translation: CASSIDPRGRGYTF.

The chain links TRBV7-3 to TRBJ2-2; TRBD1 matches at 9 bases. The V segment lost 2 bases and the J segment 0 bases; nucleotides outside the gene matches: 19. Germline V gene lookup returns CDR1 SGHTA and CDR2 FQGTGA. This CDR3 region has 22 residues. The CDR3 spells CASSLGRRGGQGKGANTGELFF. For the CDR3, the DNA is TGTGCCAGCAGCTTAGGCCGTCGCGGGGGACAGGGAAAAGGCGCGAACACCGGGGAGCTGTTTTTT.